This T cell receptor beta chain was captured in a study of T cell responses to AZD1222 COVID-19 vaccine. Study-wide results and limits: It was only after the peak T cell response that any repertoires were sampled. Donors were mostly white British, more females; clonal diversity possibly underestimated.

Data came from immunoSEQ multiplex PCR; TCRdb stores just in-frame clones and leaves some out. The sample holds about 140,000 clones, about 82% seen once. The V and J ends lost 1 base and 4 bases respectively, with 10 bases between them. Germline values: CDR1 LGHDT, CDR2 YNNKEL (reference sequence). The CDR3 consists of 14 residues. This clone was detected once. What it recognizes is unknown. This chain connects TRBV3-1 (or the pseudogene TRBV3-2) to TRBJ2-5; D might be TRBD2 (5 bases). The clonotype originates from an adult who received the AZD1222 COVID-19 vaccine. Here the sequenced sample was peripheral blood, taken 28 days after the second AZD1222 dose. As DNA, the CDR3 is TGTGCCAGCAGCCAAGTCCGGGCGGGAGAGACCCAGTACTTC. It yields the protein CASSQVRAGETQYF.